This TCR beta chain was identified in a study of cytomegalovirus exposure and HLA in healthy donors. As for the study in general: Falling in the Caucasian-associated ancestry cluster were roughly 86% of some 400 genotyped donors. The study, taken as a whole, reports: Previous analysis showed most TCR beta V segments were productive about 90% or about 30% of the time. Later analysis associated a missense DCLRE1C variant with TCR beta V- and J-gene trimming.

Each donor was healthy, and each was a bone marrow donor. A multiplex PCR was run with 60 Vbeta primers and 13 Jbeta primers. This table comes from immunoSEQ multiplex PCR, and its TCRdb copy is limited to in-frame clones, with some not included. The table has about 190,000 clones, around 90% seen once. For this clone: The target antigen is unknown.

V lost 0 bases and J lost 3, with 13 bases in between. Germline V CDR1 and CDR2: SGHRS, YFSETQ. This CDR3 spans 15 amino acids. Sequenced: PBMCs. The V gene is TRBV5-1, the J gene TRBJ2-7, with TRBD2 as a possible D gene (5 bases). The clonotype originates from a woman under 30 in good health and CMV-seronegative. The CDR3 loop is CASSLVSGTFYEQYF. The CDR3 region has the DNA TGCGCCAGCAGCTTGGTGAGCGGTACGTTCTACGAGCAGTACTTC.